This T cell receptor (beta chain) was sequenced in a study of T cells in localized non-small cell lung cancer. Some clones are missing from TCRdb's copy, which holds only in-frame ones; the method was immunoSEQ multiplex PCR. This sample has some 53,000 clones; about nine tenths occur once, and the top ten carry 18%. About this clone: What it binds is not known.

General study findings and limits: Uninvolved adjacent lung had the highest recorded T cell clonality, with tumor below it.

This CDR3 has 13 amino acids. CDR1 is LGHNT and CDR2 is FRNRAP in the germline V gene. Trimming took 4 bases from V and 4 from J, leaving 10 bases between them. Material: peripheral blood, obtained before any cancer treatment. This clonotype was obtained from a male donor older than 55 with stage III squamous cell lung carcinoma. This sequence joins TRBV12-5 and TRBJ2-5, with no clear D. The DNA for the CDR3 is TGTGCTAGTGGTTCAATGGGTCGAGAGACCCAGTACTTC. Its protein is CASGSMGRETQYF. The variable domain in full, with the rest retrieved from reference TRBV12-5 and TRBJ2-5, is DARVTQTPRHKVTEMGQEVTMRCQPILGHNTVFWYRQTMMQGLELLAYFRNRAPLDDSGMPKDRFSAEMPDATLATLKIQPSEPRDSAVYFCASGSMGRETQYFGPGTRLLVL.